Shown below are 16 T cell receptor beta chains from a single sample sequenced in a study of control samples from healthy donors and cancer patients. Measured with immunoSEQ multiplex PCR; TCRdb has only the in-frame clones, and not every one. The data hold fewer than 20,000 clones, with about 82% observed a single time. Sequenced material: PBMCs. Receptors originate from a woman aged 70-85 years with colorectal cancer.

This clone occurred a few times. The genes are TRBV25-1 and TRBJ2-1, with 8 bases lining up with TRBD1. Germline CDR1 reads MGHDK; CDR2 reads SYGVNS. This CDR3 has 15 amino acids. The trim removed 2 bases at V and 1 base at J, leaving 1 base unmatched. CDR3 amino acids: CASSETGGSYNEQFF. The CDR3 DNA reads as TGTGCCAGCAGTGAAACAGGGGGTTCCTACAATGAGCAGTTCTTC.

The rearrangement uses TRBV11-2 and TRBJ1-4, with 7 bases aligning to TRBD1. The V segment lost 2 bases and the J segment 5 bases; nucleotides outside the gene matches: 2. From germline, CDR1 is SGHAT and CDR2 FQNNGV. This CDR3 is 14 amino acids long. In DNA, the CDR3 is TGTGCCAGCAGCTTACCAGGGGGGAATGAAAAACTGTTTTTT. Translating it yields CASSLPGGNEKLFF.

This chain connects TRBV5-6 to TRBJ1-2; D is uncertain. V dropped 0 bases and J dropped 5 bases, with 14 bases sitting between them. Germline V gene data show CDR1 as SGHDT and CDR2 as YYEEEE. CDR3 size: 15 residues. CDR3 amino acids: CASSLGPPVEYGYTF. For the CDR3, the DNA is TGTGCCAGCAGCTTGGGGCCCCCGGTCGAGTATGGCTACACCTTC.

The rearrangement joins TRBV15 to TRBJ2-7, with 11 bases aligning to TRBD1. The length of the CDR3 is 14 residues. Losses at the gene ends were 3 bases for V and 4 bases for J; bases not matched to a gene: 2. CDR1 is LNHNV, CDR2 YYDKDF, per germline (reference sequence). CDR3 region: CATSRDRGPYEQYF. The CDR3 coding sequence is TGTGCCACCAGCAGGGACAGGGGGCCGTACGAGCAGTACTTC.

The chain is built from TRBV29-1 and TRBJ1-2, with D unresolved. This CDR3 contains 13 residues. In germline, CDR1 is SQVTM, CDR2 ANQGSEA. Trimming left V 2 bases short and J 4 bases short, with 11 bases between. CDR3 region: CSVEKTRTYGYTF. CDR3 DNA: TGCAGCGTTGAAAAAACTCGGACCTATGGCTACACCTTC.

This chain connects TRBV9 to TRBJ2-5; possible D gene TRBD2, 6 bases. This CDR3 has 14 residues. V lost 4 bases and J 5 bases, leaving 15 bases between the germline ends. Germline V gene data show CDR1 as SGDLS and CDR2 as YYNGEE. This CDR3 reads CASSPTGGSETQYF. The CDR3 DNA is TGTGCCAGCAGCCCCACCGGGGGATCGGAGACCCAGTACTTC.

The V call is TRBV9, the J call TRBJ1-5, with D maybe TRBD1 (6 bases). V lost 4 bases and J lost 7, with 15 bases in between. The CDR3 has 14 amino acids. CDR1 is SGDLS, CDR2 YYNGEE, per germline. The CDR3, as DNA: TGTGCCAGCAGCCCCGGACAGTCGGGACAGCCCCAGCATTTT. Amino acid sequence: CASSPGQSGQPQHF. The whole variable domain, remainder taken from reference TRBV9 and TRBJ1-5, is DSGVTQTPKHLITATGQRVTLRCSPRSGDLSVYWYQQSLDQGLQFLIQYYNGEERAKGNILERFSAQQFPDLHSELNLSSLELGDSALYFCASSPGQSGQPQHFGDGTRLSIL.

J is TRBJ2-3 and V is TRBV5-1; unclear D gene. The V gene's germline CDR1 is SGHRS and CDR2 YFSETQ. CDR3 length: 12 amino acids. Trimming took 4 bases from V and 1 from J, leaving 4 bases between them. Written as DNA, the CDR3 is TGCGCCAGCAGCCCTCGCACAGATACGCAGTATTTT. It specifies CASSPRTDTQYF.

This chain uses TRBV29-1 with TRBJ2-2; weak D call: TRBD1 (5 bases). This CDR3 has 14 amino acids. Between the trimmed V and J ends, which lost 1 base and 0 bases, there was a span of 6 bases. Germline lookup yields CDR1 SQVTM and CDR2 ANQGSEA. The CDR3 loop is CSVEGTPNTGELFF. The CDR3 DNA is TGCAGCGTTGAAGGGACACCGAACACCGGGGAGCTGTTTTTT.

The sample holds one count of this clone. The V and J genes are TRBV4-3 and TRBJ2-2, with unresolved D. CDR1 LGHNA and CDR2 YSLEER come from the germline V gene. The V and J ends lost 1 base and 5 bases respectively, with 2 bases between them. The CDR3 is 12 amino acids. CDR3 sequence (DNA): TGCGCCAGCAGCCAAGTGACCGGGGAGCTGTTTTTT. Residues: CASSQVTGELFF.

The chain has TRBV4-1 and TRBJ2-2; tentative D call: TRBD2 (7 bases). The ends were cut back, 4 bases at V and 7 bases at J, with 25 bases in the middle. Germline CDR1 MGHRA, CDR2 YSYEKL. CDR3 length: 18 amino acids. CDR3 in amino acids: CASSPPLGGGGVSGELFF. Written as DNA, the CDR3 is TGCGCCAGCAGCCCGCCCCTAGGGGGGGGTGGGGTGAGCGGGGAGCTGTTTTTT.

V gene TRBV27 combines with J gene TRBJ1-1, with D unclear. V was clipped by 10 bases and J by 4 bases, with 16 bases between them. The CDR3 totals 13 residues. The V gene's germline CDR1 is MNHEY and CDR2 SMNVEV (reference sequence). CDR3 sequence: CATTGREGTEAFF. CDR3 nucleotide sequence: TGTGCCACCACTGGGCGGGAGGGCACTGAAGCTTTCTTT.

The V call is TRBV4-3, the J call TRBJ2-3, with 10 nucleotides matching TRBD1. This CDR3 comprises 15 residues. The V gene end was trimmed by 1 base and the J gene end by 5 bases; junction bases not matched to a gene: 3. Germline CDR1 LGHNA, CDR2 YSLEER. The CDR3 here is CASSQGGQGGDTQYF. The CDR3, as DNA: TGCGCCAGCAGCCAAGGCGGACAGGGGGGAGATACGCAGTATTTT.

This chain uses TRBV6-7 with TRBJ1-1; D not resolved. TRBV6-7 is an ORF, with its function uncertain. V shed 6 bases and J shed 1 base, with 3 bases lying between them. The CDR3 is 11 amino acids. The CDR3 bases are TGTGCCAGCAGGCCGAACACTGAAGCTTTCTTT. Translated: CASRPNTEAFF.

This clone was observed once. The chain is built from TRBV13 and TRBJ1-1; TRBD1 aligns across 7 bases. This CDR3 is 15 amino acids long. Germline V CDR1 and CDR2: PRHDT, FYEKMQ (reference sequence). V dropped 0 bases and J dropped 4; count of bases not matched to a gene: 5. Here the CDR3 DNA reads TGTGCCAGCAGCTTAGGGAGGGGGCGGGTCACTGAAGCTTTCTTT. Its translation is CASSLGRGRVTEAFF.

The DNA of the CDR3 is TGTGCCAGCAGTTACTCCCCTCCTGACAGTCAAGAGACCCAGTACTTC. Protein sequence: CASSYSPPDSQETQYF. The J gene is TRBJ2-5, the V gene TRBV6-7, with D possibly matching TRBD1 (5 bases). TRBV6-7 has ORF status, its function being uncertain. The CDR3 covers 16 residues. V was trimmed by 0 bases and J by 2 bases, leaving 13 bases between them.